This T cell receptor (beta chain) is from a study of cytomegalovirus exposure and HLA in healthy donors. Produced via immunoSEQ multiplex PCR; TCRdb's table is partial and in-frame only. The sample carries 150,000 to 200,000 clones, almost 85% recorded once. With 7 bases clipped from V and 6 bases from J, the junction kept 5 bases outside the gene matches. In germline, CDR1 is MNHEY, CDR2 SMNVEV (reference sequence). This CDR3 region has 13 residues. On this clone itself: Antigen unknown.

The donors belonged to the roughly 120-subject validation cohort, separate from the roughly 700-subject first cohort. Study conclusions and caveats: It was confirmed in vitro that a few of the CMV-associated chains were specific for CMV antigens.

The receptor was derived from a man aged 30 to 45 in good health and CMV-seropositive. The J gene is TRBJ2-3, the V gene TRBV27, with 9 bases matching TRBD2. Material for sequencing was PBMCs. This CDR3 is CASTTSGLDTQYF. CDR3 DNA: TGTGCCAGCACGACTAGCGGCTTGGATACGCAGTATTTT.